This record concerns one T cell receptor beta chain sequence. This clonotype has just a few counts. There is no known antigen for this receptor. Per-base quality was not reported, and no clone a single base away is much larger than it. Instrument used: Illumina NovaSeq 6000. cDNA libraries for TCRalpha and TCRbeta were prepared by 5'RACE using constant-segment primers, with sample barcodes and unique molecular identifiers added. Trizol reagent was used to extract RNA from every sample. Amplification of the libraries took two PCR steps, and the second step added a second sample barcode plus Illumina TruSeq adapters. The libraries were sequenced on an Illumina NovaSeq using 2 x 150 bp paired-end reads. In the paper's pipeline: With migec v1.2.7, reads were demultiplexed and then collapsed into UMI-guided consensus sequences. Using mixcr v2.1.11, UMI consensuses were aligned to TRA and TRB V and J templates and then assembled into clonotypes. Expanded or contracted clonotypes were those called significant by both edgeR and NoisET, with noise models trained on biological replicates. edgeR calls used a false discovery rate-adjusted p below 0.01 and a log2 fold-change threshold of 1. As an exploratory analysis of dynamics, max-normalized trajectories of the 1000 most abundant clonotypes were examined with PCA combined with hierarchical clustering. Each responding clone was given a CD4 or CD8 phenotype based on the CD4+ and CD8+ repertoires, which had been sequenced separately. TCRdb redid the processing of the public reads, applying fastp at Q25 and MiXCR, and retained in-frame beta chains. CDR3 protein duplicates are merged, each entry listing the most common genes and DNA. It is TCRdb's table, rather than the study itself, that gives the V and J calls and clone size. The table for this sample lists hundreds of thousands of distinct CDR3 sequences; approximately 15% of them were counted only once. The ten most abundant clones make up under 25% of the sample.

Ficoll-Paque density gradient centrifugation was used to isolate PBMCs. The sample is drawn from a study of T-cell memory formation after mild COVID-19 (dated by TCRdb to the early 2020s). General notes on the study: TCR sequence clusters from the two donors were largely donor specific. In a couple of donors, T-cell clones that expanded and contracted after mild COVID-19 were followed by sequencing TCRalpha and TCRbeta repertoires longitudinally. The cohort comprised two young, previously healthy adult volunteers, one female and one male. Overall results and qualifications from the work: From day 15 to 85, contracting clones showed balanced CD4/CD8 phenotypes, whereas a second wave of clones that expanded from day 15 to 37 leaned towards CD4+. Contracting CD4+ clones appeared mostly in the CM and EM memory subsets, whereas CD8+ clones were enriched in EMRA. Some responding clones were detected in pre-infection memory, suggesting pre-existing cross-reactive memory T cells joined the SARS-CoV-2 response. SARS-CoV-2 specificity was not confirmed for the second-wave clones peaking on day 37. Only a couple of mild cases were covered in the study, and larger cohorts including severe cases with pre-infection samples were considered necessary.

The CDR3 numbers 15 residues from cysteine through phenylalanine. Only the CDR3 part of the read is kept: 45 bases, read in frame from the first base. V and J lose 1 base and 2 bases, and a span of 10 bases separates them. Sample: PBMCs or a T cell subset sorted from them (not recorded which). This chain is built from TRBV12-3 or TRBV12-4 and TRBJ2-3, with a weak D call of TRBD1 (6 bases match). The origin of this receptor is a young man who had mild COVID-19 (a few samples of this study predate the infection). The sample titles of this study are shuffled in the database, so cell type and time point are left out; the donor was told from shared clones. Read as DNA, the sequence is TGTGCCAGCAGTTTAGACAGGGTCCCCACAGATACGCAGTATTTT. Its protein reads: CASSLDRVPTDTQYF.